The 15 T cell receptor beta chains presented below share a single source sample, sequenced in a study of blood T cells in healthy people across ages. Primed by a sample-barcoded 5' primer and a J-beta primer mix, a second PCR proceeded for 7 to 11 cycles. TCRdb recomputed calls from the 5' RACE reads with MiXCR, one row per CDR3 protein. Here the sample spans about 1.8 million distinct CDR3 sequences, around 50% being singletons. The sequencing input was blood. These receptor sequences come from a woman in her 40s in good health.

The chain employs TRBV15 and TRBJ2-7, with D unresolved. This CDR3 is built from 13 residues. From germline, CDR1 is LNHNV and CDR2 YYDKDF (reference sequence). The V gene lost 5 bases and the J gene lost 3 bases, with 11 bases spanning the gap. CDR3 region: CATSDRANYEQYF. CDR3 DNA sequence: TGTGCCACCAGCGACCGGGCTAACTACGAGCAGTACTTC.

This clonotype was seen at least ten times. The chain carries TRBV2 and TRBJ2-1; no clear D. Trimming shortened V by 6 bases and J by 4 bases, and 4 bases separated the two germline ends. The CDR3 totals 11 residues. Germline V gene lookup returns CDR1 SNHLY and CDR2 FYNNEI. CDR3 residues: CASREYNEQFF. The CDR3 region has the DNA TGTGCCAGCAGGGAGTACAATGAGCAGTTCTTC.

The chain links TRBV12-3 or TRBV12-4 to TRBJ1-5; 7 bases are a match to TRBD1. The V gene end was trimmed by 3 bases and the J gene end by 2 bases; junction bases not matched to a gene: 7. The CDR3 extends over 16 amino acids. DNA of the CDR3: TGTGCCAGCAGTTTTGTGCGGGACAGAGGCAATCAGCCCCAGCATTTT. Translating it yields CASSFVRDRGNQPQHF.

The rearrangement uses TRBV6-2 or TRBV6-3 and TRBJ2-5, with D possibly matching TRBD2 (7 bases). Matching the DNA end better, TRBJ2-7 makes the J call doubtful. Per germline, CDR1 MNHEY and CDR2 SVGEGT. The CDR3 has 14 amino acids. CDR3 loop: CASSYAGANYEQYF. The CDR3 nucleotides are TGTGCCAGCAGTTATGCGGGGGCCAATTACGAGCAGTACTTC.

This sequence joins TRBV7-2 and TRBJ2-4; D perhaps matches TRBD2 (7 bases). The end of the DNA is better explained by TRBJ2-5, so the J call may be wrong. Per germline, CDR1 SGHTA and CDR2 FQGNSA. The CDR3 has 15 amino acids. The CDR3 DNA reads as TGTGCCAGCAGCTTAGCGGGGGGGCCGGTGGAGACCCAGTACTTC. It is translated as CASSLAGGPVETQYF.

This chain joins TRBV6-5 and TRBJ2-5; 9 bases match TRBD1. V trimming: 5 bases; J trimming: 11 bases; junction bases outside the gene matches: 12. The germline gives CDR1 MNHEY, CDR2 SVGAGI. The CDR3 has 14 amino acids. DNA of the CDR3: TGTGCCAGCAGTCGCAACAGGGGGCCAGGAGAGCAGTACTTC. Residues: CASSRNRGPGEQYF.

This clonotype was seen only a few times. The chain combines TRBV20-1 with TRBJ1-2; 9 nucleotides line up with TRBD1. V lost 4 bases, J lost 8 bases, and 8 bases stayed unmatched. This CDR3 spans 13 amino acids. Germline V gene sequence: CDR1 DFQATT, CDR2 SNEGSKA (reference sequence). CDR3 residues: CSANTGTGNGYTF. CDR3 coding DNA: TGCAGTGCTAATACCGGGACAGGGAACGGCTACACCTTC.

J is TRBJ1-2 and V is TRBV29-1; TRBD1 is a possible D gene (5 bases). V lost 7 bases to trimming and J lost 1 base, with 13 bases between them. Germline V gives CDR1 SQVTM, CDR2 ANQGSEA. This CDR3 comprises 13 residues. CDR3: CSAHEGLNYGYTF. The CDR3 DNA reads TGCAGCGCCCACGAGGGGCTTAACTATGGCTACACCTTC.

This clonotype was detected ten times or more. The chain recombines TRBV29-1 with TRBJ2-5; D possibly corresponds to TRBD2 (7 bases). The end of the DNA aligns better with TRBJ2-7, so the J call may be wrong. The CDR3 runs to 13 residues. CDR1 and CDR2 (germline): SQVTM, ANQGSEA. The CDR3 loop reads CSVEGRGGYEQYF. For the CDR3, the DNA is TGCAGCGTTGAGGGCAGGGGAGGGTACGAGCAGTACTTC.

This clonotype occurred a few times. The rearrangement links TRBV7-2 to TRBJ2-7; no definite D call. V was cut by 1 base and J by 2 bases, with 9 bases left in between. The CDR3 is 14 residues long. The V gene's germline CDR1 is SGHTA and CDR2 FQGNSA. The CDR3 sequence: CASSLDPRTYEQYF. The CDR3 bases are TGTGCCAGCAGCTTAGATCCTCGAACCTACGAGCAGTACTTC.

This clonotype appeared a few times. The chain's CDR3 is CASSIGGFQETQYF. The CDR3 DNA reads as TGTGCCAGCAGTATAGGGGGCTTTCAAGAGACCCAGTACTTC. This chain links TRBV27 with TRBJ2-5, with 7 positions matching TRBD1. The junction had 5 bases not matched to a gene; V was cut back by 5 bases and J by 2 bases. Germline V gene lookup returns CDR1 MNHEY and CDR2 SMNVEV (reference sequence). The CDR3 is made up of 14 amino acids.

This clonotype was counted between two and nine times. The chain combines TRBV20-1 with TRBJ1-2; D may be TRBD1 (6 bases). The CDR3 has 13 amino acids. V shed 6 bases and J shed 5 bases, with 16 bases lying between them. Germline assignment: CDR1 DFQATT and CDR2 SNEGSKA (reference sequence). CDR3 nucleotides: TGCAGTGCCCGACTGGCAGGGGAGTATGGCTACACCTTC. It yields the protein CSARLAGEYGYTF.

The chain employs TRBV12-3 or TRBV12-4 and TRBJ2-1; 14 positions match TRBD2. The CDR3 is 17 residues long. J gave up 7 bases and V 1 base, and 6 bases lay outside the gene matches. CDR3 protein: CASSLVRLAGGENEQFF. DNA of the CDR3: TGTGCCAGCAGTTTAGTTCGACTAGCGGGGGGGGAAAATGAGCAGTTCTTC.

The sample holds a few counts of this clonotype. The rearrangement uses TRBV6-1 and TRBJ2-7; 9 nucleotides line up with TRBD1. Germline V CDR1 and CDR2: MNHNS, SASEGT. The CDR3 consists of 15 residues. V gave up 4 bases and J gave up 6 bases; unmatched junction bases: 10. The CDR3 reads CASSGRDRAIAEQYF. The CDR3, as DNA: TGTGCCAGCAGTGGTAGGGACAGGGCTATAGCCGAGCAGTACTTC.

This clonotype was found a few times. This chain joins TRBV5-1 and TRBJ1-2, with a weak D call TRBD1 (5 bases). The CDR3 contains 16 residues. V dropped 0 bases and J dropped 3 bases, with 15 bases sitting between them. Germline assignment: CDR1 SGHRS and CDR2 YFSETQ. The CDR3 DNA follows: TGCGCCAGCAGCTTGGAGGATGGGGGTAGCGACTATGGCTACACCTTC. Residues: CASSLEDGGSDYGYTF.